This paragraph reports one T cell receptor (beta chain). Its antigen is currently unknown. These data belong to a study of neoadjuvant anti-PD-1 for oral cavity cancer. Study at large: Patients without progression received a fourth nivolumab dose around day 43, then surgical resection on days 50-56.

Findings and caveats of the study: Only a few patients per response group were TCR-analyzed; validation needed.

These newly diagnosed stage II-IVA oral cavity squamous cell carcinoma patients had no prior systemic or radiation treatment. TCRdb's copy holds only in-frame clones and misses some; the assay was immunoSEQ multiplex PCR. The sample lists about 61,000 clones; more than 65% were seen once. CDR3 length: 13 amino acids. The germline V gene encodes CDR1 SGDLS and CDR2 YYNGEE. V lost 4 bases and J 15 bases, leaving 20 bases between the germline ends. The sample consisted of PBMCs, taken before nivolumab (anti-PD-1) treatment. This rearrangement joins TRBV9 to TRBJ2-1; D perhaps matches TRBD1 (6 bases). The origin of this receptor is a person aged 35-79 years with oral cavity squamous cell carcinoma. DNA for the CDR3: TGTGCCAGCAGCACCCTAGACAGGTCCTTGGCGTTCTTC. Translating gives CASSTLDRSLAFF.